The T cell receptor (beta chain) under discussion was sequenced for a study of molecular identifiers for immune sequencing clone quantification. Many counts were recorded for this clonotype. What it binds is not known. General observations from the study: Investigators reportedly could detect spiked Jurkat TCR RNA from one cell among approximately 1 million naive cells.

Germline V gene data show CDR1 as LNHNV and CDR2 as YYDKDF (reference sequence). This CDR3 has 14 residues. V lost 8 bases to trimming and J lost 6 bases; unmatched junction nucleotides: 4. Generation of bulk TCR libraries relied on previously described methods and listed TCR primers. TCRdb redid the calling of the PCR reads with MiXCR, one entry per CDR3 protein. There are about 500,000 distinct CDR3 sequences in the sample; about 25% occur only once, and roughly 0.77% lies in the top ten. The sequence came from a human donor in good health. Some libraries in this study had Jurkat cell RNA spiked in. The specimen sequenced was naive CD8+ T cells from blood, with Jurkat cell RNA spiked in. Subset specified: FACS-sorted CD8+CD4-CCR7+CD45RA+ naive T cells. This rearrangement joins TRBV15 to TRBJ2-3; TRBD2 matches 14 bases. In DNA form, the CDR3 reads TGTGCCACCTGGACTAGCGGGGGGTCCGATACGCAGTATTTT. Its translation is CATWTSGGSDTQYF.